This T cell receptor beta chain was sequenced in a study of T cell responses to AZD1222 COVID-19 vaccine (dated by TCRdb to the early 2020s). In the study overall: AZD1222 recipients whose second dose came at about 4 weeks and those whose second dose came at about 12 weeks were combined into one group, since spike-specific TCR depth and breadth did not differ between the two schedules. TCR sequencing was performed for 233 trial participants, of whom around 210 were given two doses of AZD1222 and 26 were given two doses of MenACWY control vaccine. Trial participants were enrolled by age into subgroups of 18-55, 56-69 and 70-plus years, and around 140, 26 and 57 TCR-sequenced participants, respectively, were included in these subgroups. Overall study results and their limits: Most participants were white British and females outnumbered males, and the authors suggested that clonal diversity may have been underestimated. Because no samples from the day 14 peak response were available, repertoires could be characterized only after the peak T cell response. Spike-specific TCR breadth and depth rose significantly after two AZD1222 doses compared with day 0 and with MenACWY recipients. The 56-69-year group was small, and its depth increase did not reach significance, likely because of low power. Reportedly, almost half of the unique spike-specific TCRs recognized epitopes lying outside the regions that are mutated in the B.1.351 and B.1.1.7 variants. Vaccine-associated CD4 TCRs spanned the whole spike protein, with dominant responses in regions 160-218 and 743-854. Conclusions about previously exposed vaccinees are limited because only 5 or 6 AZD1222 recipients were SARS-CoV-2 seropositive at baseline.

Interpreted using the paper, the time point label stands for: baseline before first vaccination. Vaccinee samples came from UK trials COV001 and COV002, including a single-blind randomized controlled phase 2/3 trial of AZD1222 (ChAdOx1 nCoV-19) in healthy adults. For TCRbeta chain sequencing, PBMC samples from trial participants were taken at day 0 and at day 28 after the second dose. Points on this clone: The clone's antigen remains unknown. No much larger clone exists at a distance of one base, and base qualities are not known.

The CDR3 regions of human TCRbeta chains were analyzed by immunosequencing. As for how the authors treated the data: Repertoire TCRs were checked for matches against a reference library of SARS-CoV-2-specific TCRs that had been generated using the MIRA antigen-specificity platform. Breadth meant the fraction of unique TCRs that were SARS-CoV-2-associated, whereas depth meant the fraction of total T cells that were SARS-CoV-2-associated. Each spike-specific TCR was assigned to its reactive spike region and to a CD4 or CD8 class using the MIRA data. Log10-transformed breadth and depth values were compared by one-way ANOVA with Sidak's multiple comparisons tests. What TCRdb holds here is the immuneACCESS table cut down to in-frame rearrangements. Part of the clones is not present; checked against another copy, under half of the missing clones reflect an unresolved V gene, and the others are unexplained. V, J and clone size are taken as reported in that table, and D and trimming were inferred from the DNA itself. The sample has more than 110,000 clones on record, roughly 90% of them singletons. The ten biggest clones cover approximately 5.7% of the sample.

This sequence was found in an adult in good health. Sequencing was performed on peripheral blood, taken on day 0 of AZD1222 vaccination.

This receptor carries the CDR3 CASSLGGREDPEAFF. Here is the DNA: TGCGCCAGCAGCTTGGGGGGCCGAGAAGACCCTGAAGCTTTCTTT. The sequence joins TRBV5-1 to TRBJ1-1; tentative D gene TRBD1, with 5 bases matching. There are 15 amino acids in the CDR3, from cysteine to phenylalanine inclusive. The kept DNA is CDR3 alone, 45 bases in frame from the first base. As encoded in the germline V gene, CDR1 is SGHRS while CDR2 is YFSETQ. V is pared back by 0 bases and J by 6 bases, with 15 bases lying between the germline termini.